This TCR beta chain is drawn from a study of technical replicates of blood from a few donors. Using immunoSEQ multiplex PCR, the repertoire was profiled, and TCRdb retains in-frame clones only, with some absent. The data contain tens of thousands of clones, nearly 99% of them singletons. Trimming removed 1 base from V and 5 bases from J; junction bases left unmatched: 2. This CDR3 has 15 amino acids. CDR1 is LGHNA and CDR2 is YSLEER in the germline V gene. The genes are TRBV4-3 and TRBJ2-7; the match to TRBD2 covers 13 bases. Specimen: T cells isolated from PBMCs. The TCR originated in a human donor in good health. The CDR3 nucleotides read TGCGCCAGCAGCCAAGTTACTAGCGGGAGGGACGAGCAGTACTTC. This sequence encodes CASSQVTSGRDEQYF.